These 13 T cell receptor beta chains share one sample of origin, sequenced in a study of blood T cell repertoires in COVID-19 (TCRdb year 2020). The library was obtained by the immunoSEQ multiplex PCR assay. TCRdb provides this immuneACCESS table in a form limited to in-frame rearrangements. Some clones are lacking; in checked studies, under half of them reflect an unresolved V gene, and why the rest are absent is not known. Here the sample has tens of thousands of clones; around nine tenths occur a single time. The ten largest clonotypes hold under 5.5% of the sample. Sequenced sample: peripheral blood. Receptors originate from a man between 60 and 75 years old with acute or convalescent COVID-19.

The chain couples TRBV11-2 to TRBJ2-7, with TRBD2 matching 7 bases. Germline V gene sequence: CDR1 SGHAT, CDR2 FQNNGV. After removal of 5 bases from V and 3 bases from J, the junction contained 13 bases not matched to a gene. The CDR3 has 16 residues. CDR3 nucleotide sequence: TGTGCCAGCAGCCCCCTGAGATCTAGCGGAAACTACGAGCAGTACTTC. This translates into CASSPLRSSGNYEQYF.

CDR3 DNA: TGTGCCAGCAGGGGACTAGCGGGGTACTACGAGCAGTACTTC. Translating gives CASRGLAGYYEQYF. The chain joins TRBV2 to TRBJ2-7, with 13 bases matching TRBD2. V was pared by 6 bases and J by 3 bases, with 2 bases of the junction left unmatched. This CDR3 contains 14 residues. Germline loops: CDR1 SNHLY, CDR2 FYNNEI.

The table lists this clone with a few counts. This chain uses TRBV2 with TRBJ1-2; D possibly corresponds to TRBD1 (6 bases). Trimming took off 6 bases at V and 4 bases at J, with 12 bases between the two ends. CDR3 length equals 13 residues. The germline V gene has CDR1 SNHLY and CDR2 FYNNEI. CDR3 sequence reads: CASSAGTSYGYTF. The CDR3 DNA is TGTGCCAGCAGCGCCGGGACATCCTATGGCTACACCTTC.

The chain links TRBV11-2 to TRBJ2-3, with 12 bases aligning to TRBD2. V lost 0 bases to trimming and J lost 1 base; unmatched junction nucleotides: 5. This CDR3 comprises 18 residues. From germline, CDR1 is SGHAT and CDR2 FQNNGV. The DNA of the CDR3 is TGTGCCAGCAGCTTAGAGGCTAGCGGGAGGGTTGGCACAGATACGCAGTATTTT. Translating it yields CASSLEASGRVGTDTQYF. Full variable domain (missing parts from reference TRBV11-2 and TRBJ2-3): EAGVAQSPRYKIIEKRQSVAFWCNPISGHATLYWYQQILGQGPKLLIQFQNNGVVDDSQLPKDRFSAERLKGVDSTLKIQPAKLEDSAVYLCASSLEASGRVGTDTQYFGPGTRLTVL.

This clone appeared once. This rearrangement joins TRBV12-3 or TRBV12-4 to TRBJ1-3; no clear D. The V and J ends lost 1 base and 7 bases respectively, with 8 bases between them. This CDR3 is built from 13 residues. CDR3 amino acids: CASSLVHTNTIYF. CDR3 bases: TGTGCCAGCAGTTTAGTGCACACGAACACCATATATTTT.

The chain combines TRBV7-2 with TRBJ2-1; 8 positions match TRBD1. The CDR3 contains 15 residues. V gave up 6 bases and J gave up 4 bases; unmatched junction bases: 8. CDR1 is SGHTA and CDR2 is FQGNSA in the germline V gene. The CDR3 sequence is CASSYDRGRYNEQFF. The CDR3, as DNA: TGTGCCAGCAGTTATGACAGGGGTCGATACAATGAGCAGTTCTTC.

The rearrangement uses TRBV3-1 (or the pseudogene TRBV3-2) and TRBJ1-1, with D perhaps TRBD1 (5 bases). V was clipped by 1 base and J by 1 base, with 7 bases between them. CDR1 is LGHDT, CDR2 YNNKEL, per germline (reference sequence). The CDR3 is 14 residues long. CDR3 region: CASSQAGRNTEAFF. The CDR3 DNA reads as TGTGCCAGCAGCCAAGCAGGGCGGAACACTGAAGCTTTCTTT.

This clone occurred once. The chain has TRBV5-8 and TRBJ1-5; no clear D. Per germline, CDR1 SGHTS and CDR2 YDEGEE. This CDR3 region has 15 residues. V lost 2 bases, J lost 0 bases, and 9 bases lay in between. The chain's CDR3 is CASSLGVISNQPQHF. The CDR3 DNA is TGTGCCAGCAGCTTAGGAGTTATTAGCAATCAGCCCCAGCATTTT.

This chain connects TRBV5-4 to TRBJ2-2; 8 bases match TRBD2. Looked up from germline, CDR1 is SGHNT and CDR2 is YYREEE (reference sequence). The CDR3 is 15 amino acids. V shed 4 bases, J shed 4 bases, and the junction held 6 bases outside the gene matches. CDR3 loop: CASSPRAGVTGELFF. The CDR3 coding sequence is TGTGCCAGCAGCCCGCGAGCGGGAGTCACCGGGGAGCTGTTTTTT.

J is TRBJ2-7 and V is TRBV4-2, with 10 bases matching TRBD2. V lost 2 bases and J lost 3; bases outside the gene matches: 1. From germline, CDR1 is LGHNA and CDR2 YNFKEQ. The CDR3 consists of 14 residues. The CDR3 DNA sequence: TGTGCCAGCAGCCAATCTAGCGGGAGCTACGAGCAGTACTTC. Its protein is CASSQSSGSYEQYF.

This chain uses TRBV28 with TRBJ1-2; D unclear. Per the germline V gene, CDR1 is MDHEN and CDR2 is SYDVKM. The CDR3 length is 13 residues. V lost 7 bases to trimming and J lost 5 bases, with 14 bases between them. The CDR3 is CASTLSELYGYTF. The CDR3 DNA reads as TGTGCCAGCACCCTTTCGGAACTATATGGCTACACCTTC.

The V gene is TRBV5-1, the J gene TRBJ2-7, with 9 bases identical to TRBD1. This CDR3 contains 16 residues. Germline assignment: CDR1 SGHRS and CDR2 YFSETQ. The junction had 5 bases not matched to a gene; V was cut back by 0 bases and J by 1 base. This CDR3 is CASSLGIQGASYEQYF. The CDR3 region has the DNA TGCGCCAGCAGCTTGGGTATACAGGGGGCTTCCTACGAGCAGTACTTC.

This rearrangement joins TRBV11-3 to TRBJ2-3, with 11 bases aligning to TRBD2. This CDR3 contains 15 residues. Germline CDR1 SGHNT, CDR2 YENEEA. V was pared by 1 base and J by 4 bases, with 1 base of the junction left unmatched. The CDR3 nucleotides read TGTGCCAGCAGCTTAGCGGGACTAGCGGCAGATACGCAGTATTTT. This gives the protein CASSLAGLAADTQYF.